A selection of T cell receptor beta chains follows, all from one sample in a study of technical replicates of blood from a few donors. Profiling relied on immunoSEQ multiplex PCR, and the TCRdb table lists in-frame clones only, not all of them. The sample holds approximately 85,000 clones, about 94% seen once. The sequenced sample was T cells isolated from PBMCs. The receptors come from a human donor in good health. The CDR3 runs from the conserved cysteine through the conserved F or W. A D gene is named only where the DNA matches it firmly. Clone size is given for some rows only: seen once, a few or many times, or a class if the clone is expanded.

clone_size,v_call,j_call,cdr3_length,d_call,cdr3_nt,cdr3_aa
few,TRBV19,TRBJ1-5,14,NA,TGTGCCACGCGTAATCGAGGTTACAATCAGCCCCAGCATTTT,CATRNRGYNQPQHF
NA,TRBV5-1,TRBJ1-1,18,NA,TGCGCCAGCAGCGTGACGCCCTCAACTAGGGGGGGGAGGACTGAAGCTTTCTTT,CASSVTPSTRGGRTEAFF
NA,TRBV5-1,TRBJ1-5,15,TRBD1,TGCGCCAGCAGCCTGACAGGGTACAGCAATCAGCCCCAGCATTTT,CASSLTGYSNQPQHF
NA,TRBV7-2,TRBJ2-1,14,TRBD2,TGTGCCAGCCTCAGCGGGAGCTCCTACAATGAGCAGTTCTTC,CASLSGSSYNEQFF
NA,TRBV6-4,TRBJ2-2,16,NA,TGTGCCACTTCAGTCGATACTAGCCCGAACACCGGGGAGCTGTTTTTT,CATSVDTSPNTGELFF
NA,TRBV28,TRBJ2-1,13,TRBD1,TGTGCCAGCAGTCTCAGGGGGTACGGTGAGCAGTTCTTC,CASSLRGYGEQFF
once,TRBV5-1,TRBJ2-5,17,TRBD2,TGCGCCAGCAGCAGGGGACCGACTAGCGGGAAGGGGGAGACCCAGTACTTC,CASSRGPTSGKGETQYF
NA,TRBV28,TRBJ1-2,14,TRBD1,TGTGCCAGCAGTTTAGCGGGACAGGGAAATGGCTACACCTTC,CASSLAGQGNGYTF
NA,TRBV14,TRBJ1-1,15,NA,TGTGCCAGCAGCCAAGTAGGCCAGGGTCGGTCGGAAGCTTTCTTT,CASSQVGQGRSEAFF
NA,TRBV6-4,TRBJ2-2,15,TRBD2,TGTGCCCCCCCGCGGCGGGGGGCGAACACCGGGGAGCTGTTTTTT,CAPPRRGANTGELFF
NA,TRBV28,TRBJ1-2,12,NA,TGTGCCAGCAGGTTAGGAGAATATGGCTACACCTTC,CASRLGEYGYTF
NA,TRBV5-4,TRBJ1-1,12,NA,TGTGCCAGCAGCCGAAGTGAGGCTGAAGCTTTCTTT,CASSRSEAEAFF
NA,TRBV7-2,TRBJ2-7,10,NA,TGTGCCAGCAGCCACTACGAGCAGTACTTC,CASSHYEQYF
NA,TRBV21-1,TRBJ1-6,13,NA,TGTGCCAGCAGCAAGCGGGCAGATTCACCCCTCCACTTT,CASSKRADSPLHF
NA,TRBV6-5,TRBJ2-3,14,TRBD1,TGTGCCAGCAGTATGGGACAGGCGGAGTATACGCAGTATTTT,CASSMGQAEYTQYF
NA,TRBV6-1,TRBJ2-5,14,NA,TGTGCCAGCATACAGCCTGGGTACCAAGAGACCCAGTACTTC,CASIQPGYQETQYF
NA,TRBV6-5,TRBJ1-5,14,NA,TGTGCCAGCAGTTCCACACTATCCACTCAGCCCCAGCATTTT,CASSSTLSTQPQHF
NA,TRBV14,TRBJ1-2,15,TRBD1,TGTGCCAGCAGCCAAGATCCAAGGGACAGGGTTGGCTACACCTTC,CASSQDPRDRVGYTF
once,TRBV4-1,TRBJ2-1,15,TRBD2,TGCGCCAGCAGCCGTCCCGGGACTAGATACAATGAGCAGTTCTTC,CASSRPGTRYNEQFF
NA,TRBV12-5,TRBJ1-1,19,NA,TGTGCTAGTGGTTTGGTATTGACAGGTGAGGCCGTGGTGAACACTGAAGCTTTCTTT,CASGLVLTGEAVVNTEAFF
once,TRBV28,TRBJ2-3,14,TRBD1,TGTGCCAGCAGTCGGGACAGGGGGCGAGATACGCAGTATTTT,CASSRDRGRDTQYF
once,TRBV28,TRBJ2-5,14,TRBD2,TGTGCCAGCACCGGGGGGACCTTAGAGACGGCCCAGTACTTC,CASTGGTLETAQYF
NA,TRBV4-1,TRBJ1-5,15,TRBD1,TGCGCCAGCAGCCGATCAGGGGGTTGGGATCAGCCCCAGCATTTT,CASSRSGGWDQPQHF
NA,TRBV7-9,TRBJ2-5,14,NA,TGTGCCAGCAGCCAGGGCCGTTTTGGAGAGACCCAGTACTTC,CASSQGRFGETQYF
NA,TRBV6-1,TRBJ1-4,13,TRBD1,TGTGCCAGCAGGGACAGGCGGGGAGAAAAACTGTTTTTT,CASRDRRGEKLFF
NA,TRBV2,TRBJ2-3,14,TRBD1,TGTGCCAGCAGTTCGGGACAGGCGACAGATACGCAGTATTTT,CASSSGQATDTQYF
NA,TRBV5-1,TRBJ2-1,14,NA,TGCGCCAGCAGCTTGTCGCGGACAGTTAATGAGCAGTTCTTC,CASSLSRTVNEQFF
NA,TRBV2,TRBJ1-1,14,TRBD1,TGTGCCAGCTCAGGACAGGCCGGGTACACTGAAGCTTTCTTT,CASSGQAGYTEAFF
NA,TRBV6-5,TRBJ1-3,16,NA,TGTGCCAGCAGTTACGGGACACCTGATTCTGGAAACACCATATATTTT,CASSYGTPDSGNTIYF
once,TRBV13,TRBJ2-2,15,TRBD2,TGTGCCAGCAGCACTAGCGGGTTTTACACCGGGGAGCTGTTTTTT,CASSTSGFYTGELFF
NA,TRBV28,TRBJ1-5,15,NA,TGTGCCAGCAGCTCGCCTCGGGGATCCAATCAGCCCCAGCATTTT,CASSSPRGSNQPQHF